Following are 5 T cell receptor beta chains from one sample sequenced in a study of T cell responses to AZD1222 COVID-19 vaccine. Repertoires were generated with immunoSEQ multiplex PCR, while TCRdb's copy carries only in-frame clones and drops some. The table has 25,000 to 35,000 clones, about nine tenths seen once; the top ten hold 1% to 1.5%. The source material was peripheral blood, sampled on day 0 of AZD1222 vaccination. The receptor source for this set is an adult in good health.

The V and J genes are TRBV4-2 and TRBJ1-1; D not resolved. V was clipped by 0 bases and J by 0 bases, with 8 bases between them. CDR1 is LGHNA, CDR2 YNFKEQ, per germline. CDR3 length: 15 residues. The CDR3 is CASSQEVTVNTEAFF. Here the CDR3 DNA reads TGTGCCAGCAGCCAAGAAGTAACAGTGAACACTGAAGCTTTCTTT.

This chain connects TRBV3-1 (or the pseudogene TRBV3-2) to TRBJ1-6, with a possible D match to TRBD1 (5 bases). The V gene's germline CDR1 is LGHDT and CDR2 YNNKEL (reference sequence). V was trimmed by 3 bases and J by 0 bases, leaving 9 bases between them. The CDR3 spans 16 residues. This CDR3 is CASSQRGSSYNSPLHF. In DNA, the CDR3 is TGTGCCAGCAGCCAGCGGGGGAGCTCCTATAATTCACCCCTCCACTTT.

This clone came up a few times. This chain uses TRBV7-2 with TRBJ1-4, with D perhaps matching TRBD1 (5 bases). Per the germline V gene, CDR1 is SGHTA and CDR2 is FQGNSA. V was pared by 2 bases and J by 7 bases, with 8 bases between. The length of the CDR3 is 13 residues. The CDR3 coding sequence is TGTGCCAGCAGCTTACTTAGGGGTGAAAAACTGTTTTTT. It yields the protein CASSLLRGEKLFF.

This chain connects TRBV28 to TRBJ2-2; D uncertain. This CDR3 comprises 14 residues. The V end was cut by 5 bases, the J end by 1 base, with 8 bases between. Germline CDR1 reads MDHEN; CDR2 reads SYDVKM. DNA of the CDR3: TGTGCCAGCAGTCCTTATCGGAACACCGGGGAGCTGTTTTTT. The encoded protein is CASSPYRNTGELFF.

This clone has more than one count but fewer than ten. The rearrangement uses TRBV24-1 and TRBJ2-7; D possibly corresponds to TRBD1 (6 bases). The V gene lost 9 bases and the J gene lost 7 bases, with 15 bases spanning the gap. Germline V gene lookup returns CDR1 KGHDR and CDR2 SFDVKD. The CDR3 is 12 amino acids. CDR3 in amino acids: CATEGDSLEQYF. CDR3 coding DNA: TGTGCCACCGAGGGGGATAGCCTTGAGCAGTACTTC.